These T cell receptor beta chains were read from a single sample in a study of cytomegalovirus exposure and HLA in healthy donors. Libraries were prepared by immunoSEQ multiplex PCR; TCRdb keeps only in-frame clonotypes and omits some of them. The data show about 140,000 clones, with 80% seen just once and less than 1.5% held by the top ten. The sample was PBMCs. These receptors were taken from a male donor in good health and CMV-seropositive. CDR3s include the opening cysteine and the closing phenylalanine or tryptophan. The order of the fields is CDR3 protein, CDR3 DNA, D gene, J gene, clone size, V gene. The D gene is left open where the match is weak. Clone sizes are given selectively: once, few, many, or a class where the clone is expanded.

CDR3 protein: CASSFRIFNTGELFF; CDR3 DNA: TGTGCCAGCAGCTTTAGAATCTTCAACACCGGGGAGCTGTTTTTT; D gene: -; J gene: TRBJ2-2; clone size: -; V gene: TRBV5-6
CDR3 protein: CASSEGAYEQYF; CDR3 DNA: TGTGCCAGCAGTGAAGGAGCATACGAGCAGTACTTC; D gene: -; J gene: TRBJ2-7; clone size: -; V gene: TRBV6-1
CDR3 protein: CASSLVTSGNNEQFF; CDR3 DNA: TGTGCCAGCAGCTTAGTGACTAGCGGGAACAATGAGCAGTTCTTC; D gene: TRBD2; J gene: TRBJ2-1; clone size: -; V gene: TRBV7-9
CDR3 protein: CASSPRGGNNSPLHF; CDR3 DNA: TGTGCCAGCAGCCCTCGGGGGGGCAATAATTCACCCCTCCACTTT; D gene: -; J gene: TRBJ1-6; clone size: -; V gene: TRBV9
CDR3 protein: CASSLSLSTTYEQYF; CDR3 DNA: TGTGCCAGCAGTTTGTCCCTGTCCACAACCTACGAGCAGTACTTC; D gene: -; J gene: TRBJ2-7; clone size: -; V gene: TRBV27
CDR3 protein: CASSLGLAGDEQYF; CDR3 DNA: TGTGCCAGCAGCTTAGGACTAGCGGGAGACGAGCAGTACTTC; D gene: TRBD2; J gene: TRBJ2-7; clone size: -; V gene: TRBV11-3
CDR3 protein: CASSPVAQASSYNSPLHF; CDR3 DNA: TGTGCCAGCAGCCCAGTTGCCCAGGCCAGCTCCTATAATTCACCCCTCCACTTT; D gene: -; J gene: TRBJ1-6; clone size: few; V gene: TRBV7-8
CDR3 protein: CASSQEAGRNSPLHF; CDR3 DNA: TGCGCCAGCAGCCAAGAAGCGGGGAGGAATTCACCCCTCCACTTT; D gene: -; J gene: TRBJ1-6; clone size: -; V gene: TRBV4-1
CDR3 protein: CASSYSRPDNEQFF; CDR3 DNA: TGTGCCAGCAGTTACTCGAGGCCTGACAATGAGCAGTTCTTC; D gene: -; J gene: TRBJ2-1; clone size: once; V gene: TRBV6-5
CDR3 protein: CASSELSGQPQHF; CDR3 DNA: TGTGCCAGCAGTGAACTGTCGGGGCAGCCCCAGCATTTT; D gene: -; J gene: TRBJ1-5; clone size: few; V gene: TRBV6-5
CDR3 protein: CASSPGTGRYEQYF; CDR3 DNA: TGCGCCAGCAGCCCTGGGACAGGAAGGTACGAGCAGTACTTC; D gene: TRBD1; J gene: TRBJ2-7; clone size: -; V gene: TRBV4-3
CDR3 protein: CASSSTGAYGYTF; CDR3 DNA: TGTGCCAGCAGTTCGACAGGGGCCTATGGCTACACCTTC; D gene: TRBD1; J gene: TRBJ1-2; clone size: -; V gene: TRBV6-5
CDR3 protein: CASSLGEAYEQYF; CDR3 DNA: TGTGCCAGCAGCTTAGGCGAGGCCTACGAGCAGTACTTC; D gene: -; J gene: TRBJ2-7; clone size: few; V gene: TRBV7-9
CDR3 protein: CASSADQGLISGNTIYF; CDR3 DNA: TGTGCCAGCAGCGCCGATCAGGGACTGATCTCTGGAAACACCATATATTTT; D gene: -; J gene: TRBJ1-3; clone size: -; V gene: TRBV9
CDR3 protein: CASSFWSRSTYEQYF; CDR3 DNA: TGTGCCAGCAGCTTTTGGTCTAGGAGCACCTACGAGCAGTACTTC; D gene: -; J gene: TRBJ2-7; clone size: few; V gene: TRBV5-4
CDR3 protein: CASSLGLAGMEFF; CDR3 DNA: TGTGCCAGCAGCTTGGGCCTAGCGGGGATGGAGTTCTTC; D gene: TRBD2; J gene: TRBJ2-1; clone size: many; V gene: TRBV5-6
CDR3 protein: CASRGTGGHEQYF; CDR3 DNA: TGTGCCAGCAGGGGGACAGGGGGCCACGAGCAGTACTTC; D gene: TRBD1; J gene: TRBJ2-7; clone size: -; V gene: TRBV6-6
CDR3 protein: CASSSYPTSGTYNEQFF; CDR3 DNA: TGTGCCAGCAGCAGCTACCCGACTAGCGGGACTTACAATGAGCAGTTCTTC; D gene: TRBD2; J gene: TRBJ2-1; clone size: -; V gene: TRBV5-4
CDR3 protein: CASGSGSSYEQYF; CDR3 DNA: TGTGCCAGCGGTAGCGGGAGCTCCTACGAGCAGTACTTC; D gene: TRBD2; J gene: TRBJ2-7; clone size: -; V gene: TRBV2
CDR3 protein: CASSAGQGGEKLFF; CDR3 DNA: TGCGCCAGCAGCGCTGGACAGGGGGGTGAAAAACTGTTTTTT; D gene: TRBD1; J gene: TRBJ1-4; clone size: few; V gene: TRBV5-1
CDR3 protein: CASSAPAEDEAFF; CDR3 DNA: TGTGCCAGCAGCGCCCCCGCAGAGGATGAAGCTTTCTTT; D gene: -; J gene: TRBJ1-1; clone size: -; V gene: TRBV9
CDR3 protein: CASSPPGLGQETQYF; CDR3 DNA: TGTGCCAGCTCACCACCGGGACTAGGACAAGAGACCCAGTACTTC; D gene: TRBD2; J gene: TRBJ2-5; clone size: -; V gene: TRBV18